Below are 14 T cell receptor beta chains sequenced from a single sample in a study of CD8 T cells in ankylosing spondylitis. TCRdb processed the 5' RACE reads anew with MiXCR; each CDR3 protein has one entry. The data show 450,000 to 550,000 distinct CDR3 sequences, roughly 5% seen once. These receptors have no known antigen. Study-level points and caveats: Blood from ankylosing spondylitis patients appeared to carry a characteristic roughly 8-variant TCR beta motif.

The sample consisted of blood, either unsorted or a sorted T cell fraction (not recorded which). These TCRs come from a male donor with ankylosing spondylitis.

This clonotype was observed at least ten times. The chain carries TRBV4-3 and TRBJ2-3; D gene unclear. Germline V lookup: CDR1 LGHNA, CDR2 YSLEER. With 2 bases removed from V and 3 bases from J, the gap between germline ends came to 6 bases. This CDR3 is built from 13 residues. CDR3 DNA: TGCGCCAGCAGCCAATGGGAAACAGATACGCAGTATTTT. This encodes CASSQWETDTQYF.

The sample holds many counts of this clonotype. The chain has TRBV29-1 and TRBJ2-1; tentative D call: TRBD2 (6 bases). Germline assignment: CDR1 SQVTM and CDR2 ANQGSEA. The CDR3 has 13 residues. V was shortened by 3 bases and J by 6 bases, with 12 bases between the two germline ends. The CDR3 DNA sequence: TGCAGCGTTGATGCAGCGGGTGTCAATGAGCAGTTCTTC. The encoded protein is CSVDAAGVNEQFF.

This clonotype has at least ten counts. This chain links TRBV5-1 with TRBJ1-1; TRBD1 matches at 9 bases. This CDR3 has 15 amino acids. From germline, CDR1 is SGHRS and CDR2 YFSETQ. The V and J ends lost 4 bases and 5 bases, in that order; junction bases with no gene match: 9. CDR3 sequence reads: CASSRGQGSYTEAFF. CDR3 coding DNA: TGCGCCAGCAGCAGGGGACAGGGTTCGTATACTGAAGCTTTCTTT.

At least ten counts were recorded for this clonotype. The rearrangement uses TRBV7-2 and TRBJ2-5, with 10 bases aligning to TRBD1. CDR1 is SGHTA, CDR2 FQGNSA, per germline. V lost 3 bases, J lost 4 bases, and 2 bases stayed unmatched. This CDR3 region has 14 residues. The chain's CDR3 is CASSFDRGRETQYF. CDR3 coding DNA: TGTGCCAGCAGCTTTGACAGGGGGCGAGAGACCCAGTACTTC.

This clonotype was recorded at least ten times. The V call is TRBV5-4, the J call TRBJ1-3; D is unresolved. Per the germline V gene, CDR1 is SGHNT and CDR2 is YYREEE (reference sequence). V dropped 3 bases and J dropped 0 bases, with 10 bases sitting between them. This CDR3 comprises 15 residues. The CDR3: CASSSGPNSGNTIYF. CDR3 DNA sequence: TGTGCCAGCAGCTCAGGACCGAACTCTGGAAACACCATATATTTT.

This clonotype counts as medium-sized (0.01 to 0.1%). The J gene is TRBJ2-7, the V gene TRBV27; D uncertain. Trimming pared 6 bases from V and 5 bases from J, leaving 11 bases between. CDR1 is MNHEY, CDR2 SMNVEV, per germline (reference sequence). This CDR3 spans 12 amino acids. The CDR3 is CASRLGPNEQYF. The CDR3 nucleotides are TGTGCCAGCAGGCTAGGCCCCAACGAGCAGTACTTC.

This clonotype was recorded many times. This chain links TRBV24-1 with TRBJ2-2; D is uncertain. The germline V gene has CDR1 KGHDR and CDR2 SFDVKD. There are 16 residues in the CDR3. V lost 8 bases to trimming and J lost 0 bases, with 15 bases between them. The CDR3 here is CATTPLRPPNTGELFF. For the CDR3, the DNA is TGTGCCACCACCCCCCTGCGCCCCCCGAACACCGGGGAGCTGTTTTTT.

This clonotype has at least ten counts. The chain recombines TRBV27 with TRBJ2-7; unclear D gene. The CDR3 contains 13 residues. The ends were cut back, 5 bases at V and 2 bases at J, with 10 bases in the middle. Germline V gene data show CDR1 as MNHEY and CDR2 as SMNVEV (reference sequence). Here the CDR3 DNA reads TGTGCCAGCAGTCGGCAGTCCACCTACGAGCAGTACTTC. Amino acid sequence: CASSRQSTYEQYF.

The sample holds many counts of this clonotype. Here the CDR3 reads CAISGGGQPNTEAFF. Here the CDR3 DNA reads TGTGCCATCAGTGGGGGGGGACAGCCGAACACTGAAGCTTTCTTT. The chain uses TRBV10-3 and TRBJ1-1, with 7 bases matching TRBD1. Germline loops: CDR1 ENHRY, CDR2 SYGVKD. V gave up 4 bases and J gave up 1 base; unmatched junction bases: 6. This CDR3 region has 15 residues.

This clonotype was seen a handful of times. The chain couples TRBV5-1 to TRBJ2-1; 7 bases agree with TRBD2. Germline CDR1 SGHRS, CDR2 YFSETQ. The V gene end was trimmed by 0 bases and the J gene end by 7 bases; junction bases not matched to a gene: 19. The CDR3 consists of 19 residues. CDR3 protein: CASSLGFLRDYHAGNEQFF. Here the CDR3 DNA reads TGCGCCAGCAGCTTGGGGTTCCTCCGGGACTACCACGCTGGGAATGAGCAGTTCTTC.

At least ten counts were recorded for this clonotype. The genes are TRBV4-3 and TRBJ2-3; TRBD2 aligns across 7 bases. The CDR3 contains 16 residues. The trim removed 0 bases at V and 4 bases at J, leaving 7 bases unmatched. Germline V gene sequence: CDR1 LGHNA, CDR2 YSLEER. The CDR3 DNA is TGCGCCAGCAGCCAAGACATGAGTGCGGGGGCAGATACGCAGTATTTT. As protein: CASSQDMSAGADTQYF.

This clonotype has ten or more counts. This chain uses TRBV5-1 with TRBJ2-3, with a weak D call TRBD2 (6 bases). V gave up 4 bases and J gave up 6 bases, with 15 bases separating them. Germline lookup yields CDR1 SGHRS and CDR2 YFSETQ. The CDR3 contains 14 residues. This chain's CDR3 is CASSPRASGDTQYF. The CDR3 DNA reads as TGCGCCAGCAGCCCGCGGGCAAGCGGGGATACGCAGTATTTT.

V is TRBV7-3 and J is TRBJ1-1; D is uncertain. The CDR3 spans 13 residues. V gave up 0 bases and J gave up 3 bases, with 5 bases separating them. Looked up from germline, CDR1 is SGHTA and CDR2 is FQGTGA. The CDR3 loop is CASSLTKDTEAFF. CDR3 bases: TGTGCCAGCAGCTTAACTAAGGACACTGAAGCTTTCTTT.

This clonotype was found a few times. CDR3 loop: CASSWLAGGSNEQFF. The DNA for the CDR3 is TGTGCCAGCAGTTGGTTAGCGGGAGGTTCCAATGAGCAGTTCTTC. The chain has TRBV6-4 and TRBJ2-1, with TRBD2 identical over 10 bases. The CDR3 covers 15 residues. Germline-derived CDR1 and CDR2 are MRHNA and SNTAGT. J gave up 6 bases and V 5 bases, and 7 bases lay outside the gene matches.